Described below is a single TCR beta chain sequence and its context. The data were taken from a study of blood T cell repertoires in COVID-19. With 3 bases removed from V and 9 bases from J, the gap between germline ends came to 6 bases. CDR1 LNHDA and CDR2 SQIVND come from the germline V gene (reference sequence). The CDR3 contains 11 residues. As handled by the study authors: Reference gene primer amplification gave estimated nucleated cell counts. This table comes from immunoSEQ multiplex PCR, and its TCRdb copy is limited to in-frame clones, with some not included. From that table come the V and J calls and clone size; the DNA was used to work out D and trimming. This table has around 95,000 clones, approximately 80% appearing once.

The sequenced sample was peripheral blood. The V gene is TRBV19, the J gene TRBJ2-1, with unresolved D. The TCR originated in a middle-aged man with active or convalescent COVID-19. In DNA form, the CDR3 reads TGTGCCAGTAGTATCTCGGGTGAGCAGTTCTTC. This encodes CASSISGEQFF.